This T cell receptor beta chain was sequenced for a study of post-analysis software for immune sequencing data. In the study overall: Included among the disease courses, which were recorded for the cohort, were relapsing-remitting, secondary progressive and progressive-relapsing multiple sclerosis.

Prepared TCR beta cDNA libraries contained unique molecular identifiers. With about 0.95 to 10 million T cells as the source, some 510,000 cDNA molecules resulted. TCRdb called the PCR reads again in MiXCR, with one record for every CDR3 protein. The sample includes 550,000 to 700,000 distinct CDR3 sequences, about 40% of them seen just once. Germline values: CDR1 MNHEY, CDR2 SVGEGT. V shed 5 bases and J shed 5 bases, with 11 bases lying between them. This CDR3 spans 13 amino acids. Points on this clonotype: Its antigen is still unknown.

Study-wide results and limits: Those with multiple sclerosis, the patient group, showed significantly lower normalized Chao1 diversity than controls. With TRBV5-6, TRBV5-1 and TRBV20-1 included, about five TRBV segments were more frequent in patients than in controls.

The sequenced material came from blood. This clonotype was sampled from a girl aged 5-17 years with multiple sclerosis. The chain combines TRBV6-2 or TRBV6-3 with TRBJ2-3; no reliable D call. CDR3 bases: TGTGCCAGCAGTAGGTATGCTGGAGATACGCAGTATTTT. It specifies CASSRYAGDTQYF.